The 23 T cell receptor beta chains presented below share a single source sample, sequenced in a study of response to subunit inactivated influenza vaccine. Each CDR3 protein gets one entry after TCRdb re-called the RT-PCR reads with MiXCR. The data show approximately 700,000 distinct CDR3 sequences, 11% to 15% seen once. Sequencing used PBMCs from blood, obtained 14 to 15 days before vaccination. The receptor set was obtained from a man aged 50 to 59 who received an inactivated influenza vaccine.

Comment on this clonotype: Being one base from a much bigger clone, this may be a read error. This rearrangement joins TRBV5-1 to TRBJ2-5; 13 bases map to TRBD2. This CDR3 has 16 residues. Germline assignment: CDR1 SGHRS and CDR2 YFSETQ. CDR3 in DNA: TGCGCCAGCAGCCTAGGACTAGCGGGGGATGGAGAGACCCATTACTTC. Translation: CASSLGLAGDGETHYF.

The sample holds many counts of this clonotype. The rearrangement links TRBV5-1 to TRBJ2-1; 9 positions agree with TRBD2. The germline V gene has CDR1 SGHRS and CDR2 YFSETQ. CDR3 length: 16 amino acids. V shed 0 bases, J shed 2 bases, and the junction held 3 bases outside the gene matches. The DNA for the CDR3 is TGCGCCAGCAGCTTGGTGGCTAGCGGGGCCTACAATGAGCAGTTCTTC. This translates into CASSLVASGAYNEQFF.

This chain links TRBV29-1 with TRBJ1-5; 9 nucleotides match TRBD1. The ends lost 6 bases at V and 3 bases at J; junction bases unmatched: 9. Germline CDR1 SQVTM, CDR2 ANQGSEA. This CDR3 contains 15 residues. The CDR3 here is CSVASGTGHNQPQHF. The CDR3 DNA reads as TGCAGCGTAGCCTCCGGGACAGGGCACAATCAGCCCCAGCATTTT.

This rearrangement joins TRBV18 to TRBJ1-2; D uncertain. Trimming removed 2 bases at V and 4 bases at J, with 8 bases between. The CDR3 runs 13 residues. Germline-derived CDR1 and CDR2 are KGHSH and LQKENI. Here the CDR3 reads CASSPGDRYGYTF. The DNA of the CDR3 is TGTGCCAGCTCACCAGGAGACCGCTATGGCTACACCTTC.

The V call is TRBV7-2, the J call TRBJ1-5, with no clear D. The V gene's germline CDR1 is SGHTA and CDR2 FQGNSA. This CDR3 has 15 residues. V gave up 5 bases and J gave up 3 bases, with 14 bases separating them. CDR3 loop: CASSPVSRHNQPQHF. CDR3 in DNA: TGTGCCAGCAGCCCCGTCAGTAGGCACAATCAGCCCCAGCATTTT. Looking up the rest from reference TRBV7-2 and TRBJ1-5 gives the full variable domain: GAGVSQSPSNKVTEKGKDVELRCDPISGHTALYWYRQSLGQGLEFLIYFQGNSAPDKSGLPSDRFSAERTGGSVSTLTIQRTQQEDSAVYLCASSPVSRHNQPQHFGDGTRLSIL.

The rearrangement joins TRBV7-9 to TRBJ2-3; 7 bases map to TRBD1. V was clipped by 5 bases and J by 4 bases; unmatched bases: 3. The CDR3 extends over 13 amino acids. Looked up from germline, CDR1 is SEHNR and CDR2 is FQNEAQ (reference sequence). CDR3 residues: CASSGDRADTQYF. CDR3 bases: TGTGCCAGCAGCGGAGACAGGGCAGATACGCAGTATTTT.

The V gene is TRBV29-1, the J gene TRBJ2-3; D is uncertain. Germline CDR1 SQVTM, CDR2 ANQGSEA. V was clipped by 5 bases and J by 5 bases, with 14 bases between them. The CDR3 runs to 13 residues. In DNA, the CDR3 is TGCAGCGTTCAACGGGCCGCCGGAGATACGCAGTATTTT. Translated: CSVQRAAGDTQYF.

This rearrangement joins TRBV6-1 to TRBJ2-5; 7 bases are shared with TRBD1. The V gene's germline CDR1 is MNHNS and CDR2 SASEGT. J lost 5 bases, V lost 5 bases, and 11 bases had no gene match. The CDR3 has 15 amino acids. The CDR3 nucleotides are TGTGCCAGCAGTAAGCAGACAGGGTCCGGGGAGACCCAGTACTTC. It yields the protein CASSKQTGSGETQYF.

The chain recombines TRBV12-3 or TRBV12-4 with TRBJ1-5, with D uncertain. Trimming stripped 6 bases from V and 0 bases from J, with 15 bases between. The CDR3 sequence is 16 residues long. The CDR3 spells CASSFTPRGSNQPQHF. Here the CDR3 DNA reads TGTGCCAGCAGCTTTACCCCGCGGGGTAGCAATCAGCCCCAGCATTTT.

This clonotype appeared a few times. The V call is TRBV19, the J call TRBJ1-6; tentatively, D is TRBD1 (5 bases). This CDR3 contains 14 residues. V was pared by 6 bases and J by 7 bases, with 13 bases between. The germline V gene has CDR1 LNHDA and CDR2 SQIVND (reference sequence). CDR3 sequence: CASRLRDGNSPLHF. The CDR3 DNA reads as TGTGCCAGTAGGCTCCGGGACGGAAATTCACCCCTCCACTTT.

The chain carries TRBV5-1 and TRBJ2-7, with 9 nucleotides matching TRBD2. Trimming removed 0 bases from V and 2 bases from J; junction bases left unmatched: 9. The CDR3 loop spans 17 amino acids. Germline V CDR1 and CDR2: SGHRS, YFSETQ. The CDR3 loop is CASSLAGRGRAPYEQYF. In DNA form, the CDR3 reads TGCGCCAGCAGCTTGGCCGGACGCGGGAGGGCCCCCTACGAGCAGTACTTC.

This sequence joins TRBV20-1 and TRBJ2-1; TRBD2 matches 9 bases. The germline V gene has CDR1 DFQATT and CDR2 SNEGSKA (reference sequence). CDR3 length equals 14 residues. V shed 3 bases and J 3 bases; nucleotides not matched to a gene: 3. DNA for the CDR3: TGCAGTGCTAGGTTAGCGGGAGACTACAATGAGCAGTTCTTC. Amino acids: CSARLAGDYNEQFF.

V usage is TRBV6-2 or TRBV6-3 and J usage is TRBJ2-7, with 8 bases identical to TRBD2. CDR1 and CDR2 (germline): MNHEY, SVGEGT. Germline trimming cut 5 bases from V and 2 bases from J; bases unmatched to any gene: 2. There are 13 residues in the CDR3. CDR3 amino acids: CASSRLAPYEQYF. CDR3 nucleotides: TGTGCCAGCAGTCGACTAGCGCCCTACGAGCAGTACTTC.

The DNA for the CDR3 is TGTGCCAGCAGACCAAGTACTAGCGGAAACCAAGAGACCCAGTACTTC. This translates into CASRPSTSGNQETQYF. The chain has TRBV7-2 and TRBJ2-5; 8 bases match TRBD2. V lost 6 bases and J lost 0; bases outside the gene matches: 9. The CDR3 has 16 residues. CDR1 is SGHTA, CDR2 FQGNSA, per germline.

The rearrangement uses TRBV6-5 and TRBJ2-2; 10 bases match TRBD2. The CDR3 length is 15 residues. CDR1 and CDR2 from the germline V gene are MNHEY and SVGAGI. With 2 bases clipped from V and 7 bases from J, the junction kept 4 bases outside the gene matches. As DNA, the CDR3 is TGTGCCAGCAGTTACGAGCGGGAGGGTCTCGGGGAGCTGTTTTTT. It codes for CASSYEREGLGELFF.

This clonotype was found a few times. The V call is TRBV5-1, the J call TRBJ1-1; D may be TRBD1 (5 bases). This CDR3 region has 17 residues. Germline V gene lookup returns CDR1 SGHRS and CDR2 YFSETQ. V was clipped by 0 bases and J by 4 bases, with 19 bases between them. The CDR3 region has the DNA TGCGCCAGCAGCTTGGCCTCATGGGAGGGGCGCGGCACTGAAGCTTTCTTT. Translating gives CASSLASWEGRGTEAFF.

This clonotype showed up many times. This rearrangement joins TRBV7-3 to TRBJ2-1; 16 bases are shared with TRBD2. V was clipped by 2 bases and J by 8 bases; unmatched bases: 15. Germline lookup yields CDR1 SGHTA and CDR2 FQGTGA. The CDR3 sequence is 20 residues long. CDR3 DNA: TGTGCCAGCAGCTTAGACCGAGGGACTAGCGGGAGGGCCCTAGACTATGAGCAGTTCTTC. Translating gives CASSLDRGTSGRALDYEQFF.

This clonotype has just a few counts. The chain links TRBV6-5 to TRBJ2-3; TRBD2 aligns across 11 bases. The CDR3 has 18 amino acids. Germline CDR1 reads MNHEY; CDR2 reads SVGAGI. Losses at the gene ends were 0 bases for V and 0 bases for J; bases not matched to a gene: 5. In nucleotides, the CDR3 is TGTGCCAGCAGTTACTCAAGTACTAGCGGGGGTAGCACAGATACGCAGTATTTT. Residues: CASSYSSTSGGSTDTQYF.

This clonotype was seen a handful of times. The CDR3 DNA sequence: TGCAGTGCTGGATCACTACTAGCGCACAGCTCCTACAATGAGCAGTTCTTC. Amino acid sequence: CSAGSLLAHSSYNEQFF. The gene calls are TRBV20-1 and TRBJ2-1; TRBD2 matches 7 bases. J gave up 0 bases and V 5 bases, and 13 bases lay outside the gene matches. The CDR3 totals 17 residues. CDR1 and CDR2 from the germline V gene are DFQATT and SNEGSKA (reference sequence).

This clonotype was picked up a small number of times. This CDR3 is CSARSFFGAYNEQFF. CDR3 in DNA: TGCAGTGCTAGGAGCTTCTTTGGCGCTTACAATGAGCAGTTCTTC. This chain joins TRBV20-1 and TRBJ2-1; D is uncertain. The CDR3 spans 15 residues. The germline V gene has CDR1 DFQATT and CDR2 SNEGSKA (reference sequence). V lost 3 bases and J lost 4, with 16 bases in between.

The chain combines TRBV5-1 with TRBJ2-3; D perhaps matches TRBD1 (6 bases). Trimming pared 4 bases from V and 14 bases from J, leaving 20 bases between. From germline, CDR1 is SGHRS and CDR2 YFSETQ. CDR3 size: 13 residues. The CDR3 nucleotides read TGCGCCAGCAGCAGAGAAGGACAGACCTCACCGTATTTT. It is translated as CASSREGQTSPYF. Drawing the rest from reference TRBV5-1 and TRBJ2-3, the complete variable domain is KAGVTQTPRYLIKTRGQQVTLSCSPISGHRSVSWYQQTPGQGLQFLFEYFSETQRNKGNFPGRFSGRQFSNSRSEMNVSTLELGDSALYLCASSREGQTSPYFGPGTRLTVL.

The chain joins TRBV18 to TRBJ2-5, with D unresolved. Deletions cut 0 bases from V and 0 bases from J, with 14 bases between. Per the germline V gene, CDR1 is KGHSH and CDR2 is LQKENI. This CDR3 has 17 residues. The CDR3 sequence is CASSPPFGQSNQETQYF. The CDR3 nucleotides read TGTGCCAGCTCACCACCGTTCGGCCAGAGCAACCAAGAGACCCAGTACTTC. Complete variable domain (other parts from reference TRBV18 and TRBJ2-5): NAGVMQNPRHLVRRRGQEARLRCSPMKGHSHVYWYRQLPEEGLKFMVYLQKENIIDESGMPKERFSAEFPKEGPSILRIQQVVRGDSAAYFCASSPPFGQSNQETQYFGPGTRLLVL.

V and J are TRBV20-1 and TRBJ2-7, with 13 bases matching TRBD2. Germline V CDR1 and CDR2: DFQATT, SNEGSKA (reference sequence). The CDR3 runs 15 residues. Trimming at V came to 1 base and at J to 4 bases, leaving 4 bases not matched to a gene. The DNA for the CDR3 is TGCAGTGCTAGAGGGGGACTAGCGGGATTATACGAGCAGTACTTC. Amino acids: CSARGGLAGLYEQYF.